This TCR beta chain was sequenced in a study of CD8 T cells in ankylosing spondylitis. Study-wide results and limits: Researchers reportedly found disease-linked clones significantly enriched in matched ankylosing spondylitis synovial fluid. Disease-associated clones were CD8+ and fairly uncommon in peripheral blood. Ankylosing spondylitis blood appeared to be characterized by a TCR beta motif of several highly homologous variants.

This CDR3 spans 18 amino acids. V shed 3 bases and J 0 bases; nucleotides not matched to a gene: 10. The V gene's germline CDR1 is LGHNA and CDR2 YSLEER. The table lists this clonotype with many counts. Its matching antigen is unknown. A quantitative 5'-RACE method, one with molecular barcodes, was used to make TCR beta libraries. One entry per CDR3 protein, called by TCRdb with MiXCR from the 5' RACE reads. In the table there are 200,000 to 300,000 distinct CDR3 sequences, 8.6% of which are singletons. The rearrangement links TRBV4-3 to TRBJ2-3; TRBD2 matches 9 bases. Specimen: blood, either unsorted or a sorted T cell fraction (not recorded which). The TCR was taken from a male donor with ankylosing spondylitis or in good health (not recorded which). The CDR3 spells CASSQSLVLAGSTDTQYF. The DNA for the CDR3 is TGCGCCAGCAGCCAGAGTCTCGTTCTAGCGGGGAGCACAGATACGCAGTATTTT.